This T cell receptor beta chain was sequenced during a study of T cells expressing NK-cell markers. The germline gives CDR1 SQVTM, CDR2 ANQGSEA. The CDR3 contains 15 residues. For each CDR3 protein, TCRdb gives one entry from its re-call of the 5' RACE reads, without DNA. This table lists 200,000 to 300,000 distinct CDR3 sequences. Sequenced input: blood T cells: a sorted CD56 or NKG2C T cell subset, CD4+ or CD8+ T cells, or bulk PBMC T cells (not recorded which). The TCR originated in a man aged 18 to 29 in good health. The V gene is TRBV29-1, the J gene TRBJ2-7; TCRdb selects TRBD1, and the lack of DNA leaves this call unchecked. CDR3 residues: CSVEVNHRTGGEQYF.